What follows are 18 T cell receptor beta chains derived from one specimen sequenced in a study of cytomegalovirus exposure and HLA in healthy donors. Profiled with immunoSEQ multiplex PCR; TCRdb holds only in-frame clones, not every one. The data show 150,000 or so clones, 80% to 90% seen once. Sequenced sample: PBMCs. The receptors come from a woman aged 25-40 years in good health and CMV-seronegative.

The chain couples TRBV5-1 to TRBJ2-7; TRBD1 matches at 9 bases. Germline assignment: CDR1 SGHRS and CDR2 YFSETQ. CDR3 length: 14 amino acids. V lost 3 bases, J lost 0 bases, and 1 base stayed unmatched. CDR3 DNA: TGCGCCAGCAGCTGGGGACAGGGCTCCTACGAGCAGTACTTC. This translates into CASSWGQGSYEQYF.

CDR3: CASSGRQGFSYNEQFF. CDR3 nucleotides: TGTGCCAGCAGCGGTAGACAGGGATTCTCCTACAATGAGCAGTTCTTC. This rearrangement joins TRBV9 to TRBJ2-1; 7 bases match TRBD1. V lost 3 bases to trimming and J lost 0 bases; unmatched junction nucleotides: 6. The CDR3 extends over 16 amino acids. Germline V gene sequence: CDR1 SGDLS, CDR2 YYNGEE.

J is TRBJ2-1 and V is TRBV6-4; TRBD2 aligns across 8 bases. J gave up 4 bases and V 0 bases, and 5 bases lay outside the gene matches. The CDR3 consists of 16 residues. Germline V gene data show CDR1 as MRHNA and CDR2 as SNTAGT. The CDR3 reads CASSDSGRGGYNEQFF. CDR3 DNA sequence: TGTGCCAGCAGTGACTCCGGACGGGGGGGGTACAATGAGCAGTTCTTC.

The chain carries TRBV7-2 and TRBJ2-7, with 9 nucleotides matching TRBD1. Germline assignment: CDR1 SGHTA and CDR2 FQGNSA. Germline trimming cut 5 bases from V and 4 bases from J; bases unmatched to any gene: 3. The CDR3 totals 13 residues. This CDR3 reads CASSRGQGYEQYF. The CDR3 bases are TGTGCCAGCAGCCGGGGACAGGGTTACGAGCAGTACTTC.

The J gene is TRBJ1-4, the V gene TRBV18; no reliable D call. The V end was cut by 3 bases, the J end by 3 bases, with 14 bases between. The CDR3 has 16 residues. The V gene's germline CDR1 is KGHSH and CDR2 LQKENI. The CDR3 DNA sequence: TGTGCCAGCTCACCGCGAGGACTGAGGGCTAATGAAAAACTGTTTTTT. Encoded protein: CASSPRGLRANEKLFF.

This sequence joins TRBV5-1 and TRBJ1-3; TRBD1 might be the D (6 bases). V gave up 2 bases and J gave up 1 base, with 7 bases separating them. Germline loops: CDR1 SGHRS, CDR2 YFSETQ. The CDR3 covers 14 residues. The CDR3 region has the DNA TGCGCCAGCAGCTTACAGGGTTCTGGAAACACCATATATTTT. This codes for CASSLQGSGNTIYF.

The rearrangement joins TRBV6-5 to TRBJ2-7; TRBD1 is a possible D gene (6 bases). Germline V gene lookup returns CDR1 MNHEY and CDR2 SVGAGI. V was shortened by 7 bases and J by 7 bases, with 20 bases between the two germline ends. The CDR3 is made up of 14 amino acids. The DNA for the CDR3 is TGTGCCAGCAAGATGGGGGCAGGTCGCGATGAGCAGTACTTC. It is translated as CASKMGAGRDEQYF.

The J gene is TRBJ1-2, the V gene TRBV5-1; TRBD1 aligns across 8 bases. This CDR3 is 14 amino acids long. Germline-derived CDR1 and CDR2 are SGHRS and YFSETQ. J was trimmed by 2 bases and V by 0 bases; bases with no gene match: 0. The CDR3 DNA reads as TGCGCCAGCAGCTTGGGGGACAGGAACTATGGCTACACCTTC. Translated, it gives CASSLGDRNYGYTF.

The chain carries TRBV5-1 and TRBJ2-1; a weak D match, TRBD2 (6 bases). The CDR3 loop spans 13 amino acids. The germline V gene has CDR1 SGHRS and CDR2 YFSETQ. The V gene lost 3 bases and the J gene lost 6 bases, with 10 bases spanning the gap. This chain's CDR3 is CASSSTRVNEQFF. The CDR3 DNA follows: TGCGCCAGCAGCTCGACTAGGGTCAATGAGCAGTTCTTC. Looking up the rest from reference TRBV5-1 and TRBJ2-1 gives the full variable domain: KAGVTQTPRYLIKTRGQQVTLSCSPISGHRSVSWYQQTPGQGLQFLFEYFSETQRNKGNFPGRFSGRQFSNSRSEMNVSTLELGDSALYLCASSSTRVNEQFFGPGTRLTVL.

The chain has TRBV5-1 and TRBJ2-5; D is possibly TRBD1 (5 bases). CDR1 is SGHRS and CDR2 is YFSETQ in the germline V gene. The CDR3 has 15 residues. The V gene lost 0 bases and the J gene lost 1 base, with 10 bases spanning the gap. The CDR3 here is CASSLVGAAQETQYF. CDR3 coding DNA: TGCGCCAGCAGCTTGGTTGGGGCAGCCCAAGAGACCCAGTACTTC.

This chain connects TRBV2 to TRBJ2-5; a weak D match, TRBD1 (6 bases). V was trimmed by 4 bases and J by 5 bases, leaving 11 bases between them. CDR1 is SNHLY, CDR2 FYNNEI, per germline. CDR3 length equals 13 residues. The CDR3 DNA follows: TGTGCCAGCAGTGTTATACAGGGCGAGACCCAGTACTTC. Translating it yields CASSVIQGETQYF.

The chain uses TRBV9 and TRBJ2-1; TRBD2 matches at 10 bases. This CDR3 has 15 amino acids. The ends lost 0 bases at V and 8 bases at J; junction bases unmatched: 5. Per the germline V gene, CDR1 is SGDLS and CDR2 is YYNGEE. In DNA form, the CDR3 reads TGTGCCAGCAGCGTAGGTCTAGCGGGGGACCATGAGCAGTTCTTC. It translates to CASSVGLAGDHEQFF.

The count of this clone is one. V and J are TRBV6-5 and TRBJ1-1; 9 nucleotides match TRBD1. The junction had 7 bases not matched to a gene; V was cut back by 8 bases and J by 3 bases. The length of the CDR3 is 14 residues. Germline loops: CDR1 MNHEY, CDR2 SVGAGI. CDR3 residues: CASGTGITDTEAFF. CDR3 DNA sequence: TGTGCCAGCGGGACAGGGATTACGGACACTGAAGCTTTCTTT.

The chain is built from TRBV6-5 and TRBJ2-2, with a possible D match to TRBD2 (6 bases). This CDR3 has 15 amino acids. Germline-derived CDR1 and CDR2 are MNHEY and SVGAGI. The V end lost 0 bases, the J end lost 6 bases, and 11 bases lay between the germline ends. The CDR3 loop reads CASSYSFGEAGELFF. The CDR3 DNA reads TGTGCCAGCAGTTACTCGTTCGGGGAGGCCGGGGAGCTGTTTTTT.

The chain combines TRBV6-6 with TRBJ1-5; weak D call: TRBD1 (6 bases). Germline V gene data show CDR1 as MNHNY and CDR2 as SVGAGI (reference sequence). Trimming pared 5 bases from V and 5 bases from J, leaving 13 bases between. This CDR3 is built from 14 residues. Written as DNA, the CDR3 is TGTGCCAGCAGTCAACAGGGACGAGATCAGCCCCAGCATTTT. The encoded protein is CASSQQGRDQPQHF.

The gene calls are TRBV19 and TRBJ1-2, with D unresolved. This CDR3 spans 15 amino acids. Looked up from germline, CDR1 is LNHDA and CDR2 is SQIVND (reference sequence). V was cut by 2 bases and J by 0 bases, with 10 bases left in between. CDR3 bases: TGTGCCAGTAGTATACCCAGGCGTACTAACTATGGCTACACCTTC. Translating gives CASSIPRRTNYGYTF.

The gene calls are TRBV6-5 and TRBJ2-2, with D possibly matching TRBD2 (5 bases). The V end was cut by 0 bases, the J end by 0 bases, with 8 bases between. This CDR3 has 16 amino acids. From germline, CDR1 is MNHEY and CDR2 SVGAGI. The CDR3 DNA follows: TGTGCCAGCAGTTACTCCCGAGGGCCGAACACCGGGGAGCTGTTTTTT. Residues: CASSYSRGPNTGELFF.

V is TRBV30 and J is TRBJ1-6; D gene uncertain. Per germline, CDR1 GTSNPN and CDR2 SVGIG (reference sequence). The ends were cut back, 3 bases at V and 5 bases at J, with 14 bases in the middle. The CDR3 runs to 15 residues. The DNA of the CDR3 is TGTGCCTGGAGAAGAGAGGGCCTGAATAATTCACCCCTCCACTTT. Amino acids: CAWRREGLNNSPLHF.